This TCR beta chain was captured in a study of T-cell memory formation after mild COVID-19. Study observations and caveats: Specificity for SARS-CoV-2 was not confirmed among the second-wave clones peaking on day 37.

Remarks on this clonotype: Its specificity is unknown.

This CDR3 is built from 14 residues. Trimming removed 0 bases from V and 8 bases from J, with 12 bases in between. Looked up from germline, CDR1 is SGHRS and CDR2 is YFSETQ. TCRdb independently ran MiXCR on the 5' RACE reads; one entry per CDR3 protein. Among roughly 400,000 distinct CDR3 sequences listed, about a sixth were seen once. The material sequenced was PBMCs or a T cell subset sorted from them (not recorded which). This sequence joins TRBV5-1 and TRBJ2-1; D tentatively fits TRBD1 or TRBD2 (5 bases each). This TCR was sampled from a man between 18 and 35 years old who had mild COVID-19 (a few samples of this study predate the infection). Cell type and time point are not known. CDR3 residues: CASSLGGGWDEQFF. The CDR3, as DNA: TGCGCCAGCAGCTTGGGTGGGGGATGGGATGAGCAGTTCTTC.